The clone carrying this TCR beta chain was recorded at least ten times. Its antigen remains unknown. A single record per CDR3 protein comes from TCRdb applying MiXCR to the 5' RACE reads. The sample includes around 62,000 distinct CDR3 sequences, about 4.9% of them seen just once. In germline, CDR1 is SEHNR, CDR2 FQNEAQ (reference sequence). V was pared by 4 bases and J by 3 bases, with 9 bases between. The CDR3 length is 13 residues. This entry comes from a study of early T cells in non-severe SARS-CoV-2 infection. General study points: VDJdb matching skewed toward anti-spike CD8 responses, missing private and CD4 specificities.

The receptor was isolated from an adult who was a healthcare worker with PCR-confirmed SARS-CoV-2 infection or an uninfected control (not recorded which). The sequenced sample consisted of whole blood. The chain links TRBV7-9 to TRBJ1-1; D perhaps matches TRBD1 (6 bases). CDR3 sequence (DNA): TGTGCCAGCAGCTACAGGGAGGACACTGAAGCTTTCTTT. Its protein is CASSYREDTEAFF.